The entry below describes one T cell receptor (beta chain). The antigen is unknown. This specimen comes from a study of cytomegalovirus exposure and HLA in healthy donors. At the level of the study: Among a few hundred genotyped donors, around 82% fell in the Caucasian-associated ancestry cluster. Findings of the study overall: Analysis performed later found 16,951 TCR beta sequences associated with HLA alleles at 0.05 false discovery rate. Later findings reportedly placed an Asian-associated ancestry cluster below the roughly 700-donor mean for N-insertions.

This PCR relied on a set of 60 Vbeta primers and 13 Jbeta primers. Sequencing used immunoSEQ multiplex PCR; TCRdb keeps in-frame clones, though not all of them. This sample has about 200,000 clones; about 85% occur once, and the top ten carry approximately 0.39%. The receptor was isolated from a male donor in good health and CMV-seropositive. Sequencing used PBMCs.

The CDR3 protein is CASSQWLGAENYGYTF. The CDR3, as DNA: TGTGCCAGCAGCCAGTGGCTAGGGGCGGAAAACTATGGCTACACCTTC. This chain joins TRBV7-9 and TRBJ1-2, with D perhaps TRBD1 (5 bases). Germline assignment: CDR1 SEHNR and CDR2 FQNEAQ (reference sequence). This CDR3 is 16 amino acids long. V was clipped by 5 bases and J by 2 bases, with 18 bases between them.